At least ten counts were recorded for the clone carrying this T cell receptor beta chain. Antigen: not known. The data stem from a study of response to subunit inactivated influenza vaccine. General study findings and limits: Each seasonal flu vaccination may recruit only limited new T cells, authors suggested.

TCRdb itself ran the RT-PCR reads through MiXCR, one entry per CDR3 protein. This table has 650,000 to 850,000 distinct CDR3 sequences, around 14% appearing once. The CDR3 covers 12 residues. The V and J ends lost 5 bases and 5 bases respectively, with 8 bases between them. This rearrangement joins TRBV12-3 or TRBV12-4 to TRBJ2-3; tentative D call: TRBD1 (6 bases). Sequenced material: PBMCs from blood, taken around 14 days before vaccination. The clonotype comes from a man aged 45-65 years who received an inactivated influenza vaccine. CDR3 DNA: TGTGCCAGCAGTATGACAGGAGATACGCAGTATTTT. Protein: CASSMTGDTQYF.